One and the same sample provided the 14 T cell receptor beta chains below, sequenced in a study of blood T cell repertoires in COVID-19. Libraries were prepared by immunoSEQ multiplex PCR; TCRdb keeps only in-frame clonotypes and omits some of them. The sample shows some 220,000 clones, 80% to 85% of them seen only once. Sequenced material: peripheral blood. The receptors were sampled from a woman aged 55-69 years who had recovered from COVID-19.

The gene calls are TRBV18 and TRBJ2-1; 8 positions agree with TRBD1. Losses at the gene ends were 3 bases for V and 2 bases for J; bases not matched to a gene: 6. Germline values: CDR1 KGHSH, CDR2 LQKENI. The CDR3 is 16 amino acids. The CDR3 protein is CASSPFSGQAYNEQFF. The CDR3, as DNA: TGTGCCAGCTCACCTTTTTCGGGACAGGCCTACAATGAGCAGTTCTTC.

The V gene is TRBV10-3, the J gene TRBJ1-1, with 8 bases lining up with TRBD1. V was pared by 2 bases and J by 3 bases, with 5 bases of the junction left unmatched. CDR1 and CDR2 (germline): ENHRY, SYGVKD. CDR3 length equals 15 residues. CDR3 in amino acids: CAISERQGADTEAFF. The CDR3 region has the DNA TGTGCCATCAGTGAGCGGCAGGGGGCCGACACTGAAGCTTTCTTT.

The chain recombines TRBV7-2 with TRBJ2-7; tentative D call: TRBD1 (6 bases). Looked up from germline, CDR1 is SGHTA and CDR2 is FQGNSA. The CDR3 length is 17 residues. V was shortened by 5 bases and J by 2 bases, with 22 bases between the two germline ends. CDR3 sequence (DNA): TGTGCCAGCAGCCTATACCATTTGGGGGCCCGGGCCTACGAGCAGTACTTC. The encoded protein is CASSLYHLGARAYEQYF.

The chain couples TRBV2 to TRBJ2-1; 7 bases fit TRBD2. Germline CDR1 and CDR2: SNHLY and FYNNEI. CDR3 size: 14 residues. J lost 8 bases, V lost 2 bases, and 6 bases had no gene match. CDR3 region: CASSESAGRDEQFF. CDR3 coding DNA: TGTGCCAGCAGTGAATCGGCAGGGAGGGATGAGCAGTTCTTC.

Written as DNA, the CDR3 is TGTGCCAGCAGCAAAGGTTCGCAGGGACAAGAGACCCAGTACTTC. Translation: CASSKGSQGQETQYF. The chain joins TRBV21-1 to TRBJ2-5; TRBD1 is the table's D call, not checked against the DNA. TRBV21-1 is classified as a pseudogene. CDR3 size: 15 residues.

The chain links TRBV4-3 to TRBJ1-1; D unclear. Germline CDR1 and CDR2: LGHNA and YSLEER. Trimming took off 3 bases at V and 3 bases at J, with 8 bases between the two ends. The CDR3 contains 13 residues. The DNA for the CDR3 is TGCGCCAGCAGCCAGGAGACGGACACTGAAGCTTTCTTT. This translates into CASSQETDTEAFF.

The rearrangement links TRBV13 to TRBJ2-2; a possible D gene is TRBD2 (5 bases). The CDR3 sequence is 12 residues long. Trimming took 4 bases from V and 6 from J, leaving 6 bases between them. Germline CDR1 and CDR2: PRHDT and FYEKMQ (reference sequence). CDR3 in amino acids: CASSWGAGELFF. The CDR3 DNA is TGTGCCAGCAGCTGGGGAGCCGGGGAGCTGTTTTTT.

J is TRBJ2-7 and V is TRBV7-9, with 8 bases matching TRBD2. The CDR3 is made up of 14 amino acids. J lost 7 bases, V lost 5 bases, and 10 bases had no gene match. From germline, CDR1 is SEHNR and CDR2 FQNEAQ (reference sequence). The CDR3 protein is CASSKPGLGSEQYF. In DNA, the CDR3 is TGTGCCAGCAGCAAACCGGGACTAGGTTCAGAGCAGTACTTC.

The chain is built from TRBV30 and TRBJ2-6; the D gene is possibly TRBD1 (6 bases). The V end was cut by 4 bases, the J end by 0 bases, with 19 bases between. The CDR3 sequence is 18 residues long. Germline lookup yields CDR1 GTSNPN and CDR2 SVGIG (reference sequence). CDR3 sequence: CAWNRGQLPFSGANVLTF. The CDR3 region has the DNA TGTGCCTGGAACCGCGGACAGCTACCGTTCTCTGGGGCCAACGTCCTGACTTTC. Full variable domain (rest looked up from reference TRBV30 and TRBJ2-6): SQTIHQWPATLVQPVGSPLSLECTVEGTSNPNLYWYRQAAGRGLQLLFYSVGIGQISSEVPQNLSASRPQDRQFILSSKKLLLSDSGFYLCAWNRGQLPFSGANVLTFGAGSRLTVL.

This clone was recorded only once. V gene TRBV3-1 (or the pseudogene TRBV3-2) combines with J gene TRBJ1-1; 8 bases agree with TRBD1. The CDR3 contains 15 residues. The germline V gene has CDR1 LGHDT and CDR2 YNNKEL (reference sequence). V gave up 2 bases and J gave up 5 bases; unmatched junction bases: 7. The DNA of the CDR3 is TGTGCCAGCAGCCAACCTGGACAGGGTTCTACTGAAGCTTTCTTT. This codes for CASSQPGQGSTEAFF.

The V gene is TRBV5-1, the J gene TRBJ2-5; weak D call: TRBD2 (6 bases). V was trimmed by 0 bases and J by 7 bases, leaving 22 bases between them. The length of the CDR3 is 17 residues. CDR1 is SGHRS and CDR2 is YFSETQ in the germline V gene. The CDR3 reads CASSLGSAGRGVGTQYF. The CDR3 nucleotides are TGCGCCAGCAGCTTGGGGTCGGCGGGGCGGGGAGTCGGGACCCAGTACTTC.

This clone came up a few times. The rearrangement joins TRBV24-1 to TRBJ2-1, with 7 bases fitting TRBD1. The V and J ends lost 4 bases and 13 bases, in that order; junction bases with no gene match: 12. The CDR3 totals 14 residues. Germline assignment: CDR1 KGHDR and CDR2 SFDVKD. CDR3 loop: CATSDPTKGAGQFF. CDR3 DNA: TGTGCCACCAGTGACCCCACGAAGGGGGCGGGTCAGTTCTTC.

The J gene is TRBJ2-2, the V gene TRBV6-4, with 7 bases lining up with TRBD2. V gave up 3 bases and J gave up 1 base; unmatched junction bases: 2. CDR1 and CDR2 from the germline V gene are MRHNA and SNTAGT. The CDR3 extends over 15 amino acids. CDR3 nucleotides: TGTGCCAGCAGTGAGATAGCGGGGAACACCGGGGAGCTGTTTTTT. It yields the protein CASSEIAGNTGELFF.

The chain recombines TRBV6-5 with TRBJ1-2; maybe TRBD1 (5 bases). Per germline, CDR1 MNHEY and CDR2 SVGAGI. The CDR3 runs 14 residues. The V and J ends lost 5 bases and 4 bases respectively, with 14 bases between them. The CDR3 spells CASSTLGGGYGYTF. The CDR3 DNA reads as TGTGCCAGCAGTACCCTTGGGGGGGGCTATGGCTACACCTTC.